The 20 T cell receptor beta chains in this list originate from one sample, sequenced in a study of identical twins. Each CDR3 protein is one row after TCRdb ran MiXCR on the 5' RACE reads. The repertoire holds 450,000 to 650,000 distinct CDR3 sequences, with 12% to 15% as singletons. The same sample was also used in a study of yellow fever vaccine responses in identical twins.

Sequencing input: CD4+ T cells sorted from blood. The source of these receptors is a woman under 30 in good health.

In this sample, this clonotype turned up a few times. This chain connects TRBV3-1 to TRBJ2-2; unclear D gene. The CDR3 loop spans 13 amino acids. Trimming pared 0 bases from V and 6 bases from J, leaving 5 bases between. Per germline, CDR1 LGHDT and CDR2 YNNKEL (reference sequence). As DNA, the CDR3 is TGTGCCAGCAGCCAAGATCGTCCCGGGGAGCTGTTTTTT. Encoded protein: CASSQDRPGELFF.

This clonotype has at least ten counts. V gene TRBV4-1 combines with J gene TRBJ1-2; D is undetermined. Trimming took 0 bases from V and 2 from J, leaving 10 bases between them. Germline assignment: CDR1 MGHRA and CDR2 YSYEKL. The CDR3 has 15 residues. This CDR3 reads CASSQDHGENYGYTF. As DNA, the CDR3 is TGCGCCAGCAGCCAAGATCACGGGGAAAACTATGGCTACACCTTC.

In nucleotides, the CDR3 is TGCGCCAGCAGACCGTCTAGCGGGATGGGAGAGACCCAGTACTTC. It specifies CASRPSSGMGETQYF. The genes are TRBV5-1 and TRBJ2-5; 9 positions agree with TRBD2. V lost 5 bases, J lost 4 bases, and 9 bases stayed unmatched. Germline loops: CDR1 SGHRS, CDR2 YFSETQ. The CDR3 contains 15 residues.

This clonotype has a handful of counts. The chain employs TRBV10-3 and TRBJ2-5; the D is unclear. Germline V gene data show CDR1 as ENHRY and CDR2 as SYGVKD. This CDR3 comprises 12 residues. V lost 5 bases, J lost 1 base, and 5 bases lay in between. Here the CDR3 DNA reads TGTGCCATCAGTTCTGGCCAAGAGACCCAGTACTTC. This sequence encodes CAISSGQETQYF.

This clonotype was picked up a small number of times. The chain uses TRBV5-6 and TRBJ2-1; no reliable D call. This CDR3 is 13 amino acids long. V was cut by 1 base and J by 5 bases, with 7 bases left in between. Germline assignment: CDR1 SGHDT and CDR2 YYEEEE. The CDR3 sequence: CASSLPADNEQFF. CDR3 DNA sequence: TGTGCCAGCAGCTTGCCCGCCGACAATGAGCAGTTCTTC.

V is TRBV20-1 and J is TRBJ2-5; tentatively, D is TRBD1 or TRBD2 (6 bases each). Germline CDR1 reads DFQATT; CDR2 reads SNEGSKA (reference sequence). Trimming left V 5 bases short and J 2 bases short, with 12 bases between. The CDR3 has 13 residues. CDR3 amino acids: CSAGRGPQETQYF. The DNA for the CDR3 is TGCAGTGCTGGACGGGGGCCACAAGAGACCCAGTACTTC.

The CDR3 bases are TGTGCCAGCCGAAGGTTGACAGGGACCTATGGCTACACCTTC. Its translation: CASRRLTGTYGYTF. The J gene is TRBJ1-2, the V gene TRBV28, with 7 bases lining up with TRBD1. The V and J ends lost 8 bases and 4 bases, in that order; junction bases with no gene match: 10. CDR3 length: 14 amino acids. The germline V gene encodes CDR1 MDHEN and CDR2 SYDVKM.

This clonotype was observed a single time. The rearrangement uses TRBV5-5 and TRBJ1-4; D gene ambiguous. Germline lookup yields CDR1 SGHKS and CDR2 YYEKEE (reference sequence). The V end lost 1 base, the J end lost 10 bases, and 14 bases lay between the germline ends. This CDR3 spans 14 amino acids. The CDR3 loop reads CASSLRDGPLKLFF. Written as DNA, the CDR3 is TGTGCCAGCAGCTTGCGAGACGGTCCATTAAAACTGTTTTTT.

CDR3 amino acids: CASSTKAFTDTQYF. CDR3 bases: TGTGCCAGCAGCACCAAGGCCTTCACAGATACGCAGTATTTT. The J gene is TRBJ2-3, the V gene TRBV5-5; no firm D call. The CDR3 length is 14 residues. V lost 4 bases to trimming and J lost 2 bases, with 11 bases between them. In germline, CDR1 is SGHKS, CDR2 YYEKEE (reference sequence).

This clonotype was counted between two and nine times. V is TRBV2 and J is TRBJ2-2; 9 nucleotides match TRBD1. Germline V gene data show CDR1 as SNHLY and CDR2 as FYNNEI. This CDR3 has 15 amino acids. V was clipped by 4 bases and J by 0 bases; unmatched bases: 0. The CDR3: CASSGQGANTGELFF. Written as DNA, the CDR3 is TGTGCCAGCAGTGGACAGGGGGCGAACACCGGGGAGCTGTTTTTT.

The J gene is TRBJ2-1, the V gene TRBV28, with a possible D match to TRBD1 (5 bases). The CDR3 sequence is 14 residues long. V lost 7 bases and J 0 bases, leaving 10 bases between the germline ends. The germline gives CDR1 MDHEN, CDR2 SYDVKM. The CDR3 here is CASTGSSSYNEQFF. The CDR3 DNA is TGTGCCAGCACAGGGTCAAGCTCCTACAATGAGCAGTTCTTC.

J is TRBJ2-1 and V is TRBV7-9; 7 nucleotides agree with TRBD2. The germline V gene has CDR1 SEHNR and CDR2 FQNEAQ (reference sequence). The trim removed 5 bases at V and 1 base at J, leaving 11 bases unmatched. CDR3 length: 17 amino acids. The CDR3 here is CASSPRLAGHSYNEQFF. For the CDR3, the DNA is TGTGCCAGCAGCCCTCGACTAGCAGGGCATTCCTACAATGAGCAGTTCTTC.

There are many counts of this clonotype. The chain uses TRBV12-3 or TRBV12-4 and TRBJ2-5; D is ambiguous. The CDR3 has 12 residues. Trimming pared 6 bases from V and 5 bases from J, leaving 10 bases between. Written as DNA, the CDR3 is TGTGCCAGCAGATCATCTGGGGAGACCCAGTACTTC. It encodes CASRSSGETQYF.

This clonotype was found a few times. The rearrangement joins TRBV4-1 to TRBJ2-3, with D possibly TRBD2 on 5 matching bases. V was cut by 3 bases and J by 2 bases, with 12 bases left in between. The CDR3 totals 15 residues. The germline gives CDR1 MGHRA, CDR2 YSYEKL. The CDR3 bases are TGCGCCAGCAGCCAGAGGGTACAGACCACAGATACGCAGTATTTT. Encoded protein: CASSQRVQTTDTQYF.

The chain links TRBV20-1 to TRBJ1-1; D is perhaps TRBD1 (5 bases). Germline V gene lookup returns CDR1 DFQATT and CDR2 SNEGSKA (reference sequence). Deletions cut 1 base from V and 4 bases from J, with 19 bases between. The length of the CDR3 is 16 residues. The CDR3 sequence: CSARVPRLLGATEAFF. The CDR3 DNA is TGCAGTGCTAGAGTCCCTAGATTACTAGGGGCCACTGAAGCTTTCTTT.

The chain carries TRBV20-1 and TRBJ2-4; D is possibly TRBD1 or TRBD2 (6 bases each). Germline V gene sequence: CDR1 DFQATT, CDR2 SNEGSKA (reference sequence). The CDR3 has 15 residues. V dropped 0 bases and J dropped 0 bases, with 9 bases sitting between them. The CDR3 nucleotides read TGCAGTGCTAGAGAAGGGGGGTCAGCCAAAAACATTCAGTACTTC. It yields the protein CSAREGGSAKNIQYF.

The chain combines TRBV9 with TRBJ1-2; D perhaps matches TRBD1 (5 bases). The V end lost 0 bases, the J end lost 2 bases, and 14 bases lay between the germline ends. CDR1 and CDR2 from the germline V gene are SGDLS and YYNGEE. The CDR3 has 16 amino acids. The CDR3 nucleotides read TGTGCCAGCAGCGTAGGGTCTACAGGCAAGAACTATGGCTACACCTTC. It translates to CASSVGSTGKNYGYTF.

Only a few counts were recorded for this clonotype. The chain joins TRBV12-3 or TRBV12-4 to TRBJ2-7, with TRBD2 as a possible D gene (6 bases). The CDR3 extends over 14 amino acids. The V gene lost 5 bases and the J gene lost 4 bases, with 15 bases spanning the gap. The CDR3 DNA follows: TGTGCCAGCAGTCCCCCGGCTAGCGCGTACGAGCAGTACTTC. Translating it yields CASSPPASAYEQYF.

This rearrangement joins TRBV27 to TRBJ1-5; 7 nucleotides match TRBD1. The junction had 8 bases not matched to a gene; V was cut back by 5 bases and J by 7 bases. The germline V gene encodes CDR1 MNHEY and CDR2 SMNVEV (reference sequence). This CDR3 contains 14 residues. The CDR3 sequence: CASSPSTGNQPQHF. The CDR3 region has the DNA TGTGCCAGCAGTCCCTCGACAGGGAACCAGCCCCAGCATTTT.

This clonotype was seen many times. CDR3: CASSWGANTGELFF. The CDR3 nucleotides are TGTGCCAGCAGCTGGGGTGCGAACACCGGGGAGCTGTTTTTT. The J gene is TRBJ2-2, the V gene TRBV3-1; D not certain. Trimming shortened V by 5 bases and J by 0 bases, and 7 bases separated the two germline ends. The CDR3 totals 14 residues. Germline V gene data show CDR1 as LGHDT and CDR2 as YNNKEL (reference sequence).